The clone carrying this T cell receptor beta chain was counted only a few times. CDR3 length: 14 amino acids. V lost 0 bases to trimming and J lost 10 bases, with 11 bases between them. Germline V gene data show CDR1 as SGDLS and CDR2 as YYNGEE. The data were taken from a study of T cell repertoires in cytomegalovirus infection. MiXCR was run by TCRdb on the reads, yielding one entry per CDR3 protein. The table has roughly 300,000 distinct CDR3 sequences, 9.5% seen once. This TCR was recovered from a human donor in good health (CMV status not recorded). Some clones in this sample may be carry-over from other donors' samples. The gene calls are TRBV9 and TRBJ1-6; tentatively, D is TRBD1 (5 bases). Sequences were obtained from PBMCs. Written as DNA, the CDR3 is TGTGCCAGCAGCGTAGTGGGGGACCAGTCACCCCTCCACTTT. The encoded protein is CASSVVGDQSPLHF.